The 27 T cell receptor beta chains presented below share a single source sample, sequenced in a study of T cell repertoires in cytomegalovirus infection. TCRdb used MiXCR to reprocess the reads, holding one entry per CDR3 protein. Found here are about 440,000 distinct CDR3 sequences, approximately 31% of them singletons; the top ten hold about an eighth. The sample was PBMCs. Receptors were obtained from a human donor in good health (CMV status not recorded). Some clones in this sample may be carry-over from other donors' samples.

This clonotype was seen many times. The rearrangement uses TRBV7-8 and TRBJ2-6, with no clear D. Germline CDR1 SGHVS, CDR2 FQNEAQ. This CDR3 has 16 amino acids. Trimming pared 1 base from V and 0 bases from J, leaving 7 bases between. CDR3 residues: CASSLERFSGANVLTF. The CDR3 DNA is TGTGCCAGCAGCTTAGAAAGGTTCTCTGGGGCCAACGTCCTGACTTTC.

This clonotype was found a few times. The CDR3 nucleotides are TGTGCCAGCAGTTTATGGACAGGGTCCGTGAACACTGAAGCTTTCTTT. Protein sequence: CASSLWTGSVNTEAFF. V gene TRBV28 combines with J gene TRBJ1-1; 7 nucleotides line up with TRBD1. Germline V gene sequence: CDR1 MDHEN, CDR2 SYDVKM. The CDR3 totals 16 residues. The V and J ends lost 0 bases and 0 bases, in that order; junction bases with no gene match: 4.

The CDR3 bases are TGCGCCAGCAGCCAAGGTCAGACTAGTCTATACAATGAGCAGTTCTTC. It codes for CASSQGQTSLYNEQFF. The chain employs TRBV4-3 and TRBJ2-1; perhaps TRBD2 as D (6 bases). The CDR3 length is 16 residues. The germline V gene encodes CDR1 LGHNA and CDR2 YSLEER. V gave up 1 base and J gave up 4 bases, with 14 bases separating them.

This clonotype was detected ten times or more. In nucleotides, the CDR3 is TGTGCCAGCAGCTTACGGAGCGGGGGTACAGATACGCAGTATTTT. It encodes CASSLRSGGTDTQYF. The J gene is TRBJ2-3, the V gene TRBV7-6, with TRBD2 matching 8 bases. Germline values: CDR1 SGHVS, CDR2 FNYEAQ. This CDR3 has 15 residues. The V and J ends lost 2 bases and 3 bases, in that order; junction bases with no gene match: 4. The whole variable domain, remainder taken from reference TRBV7-6 and TRBJ2-3, is GAGVSQSPRYKVTKRGQDVALRCDPISGHVSLYWYRQALGQGPEFLTYFNYEAQQDKSGLPNDRFSAERPEGSISTLTIQRTEQRDSAMYRCASSLRSGGTDTQYFGPGTRLTVL.

The chain is built from TRBV12-3 or TRBV12-4 and TRBJ1-2; 8 bases map to TRBD1. The junction had 11 bases not matched to a gene; V was cut back by 5 bases and J by 9 bases. This CDR3 comprises 14 residues. This chain's CDR3 is CASSVQGAVLSYTF. The CDR3 region has the DNA TGTGCCAGCAGTGTCCAGGGGGCTGTGCTTAGCTACACCTTC.

Concerning this clonotype itself: As the CDR3 is not closed by the conserved phenylalanine or tryptophan, this likely results from a read error. The rearrangement joins TRBV7-2 to TRBJ2-7; 12 bases are a match to TRBD2. CDR1 is SGHTA, CDR2 FQGNSA, per germline. The trim removed 1 base at V and 4 bases at J, leaving 2 bases unmatched. This CDR3 contains 15 residues. CDR3: CASSLDLAGGYEQYL. CDR3 in DNA: TGTGCCAGCAGCTTAGACCTAGCGGGGGGGTACGAGCAGTACTTA.

The chain carries TRBV6-5 and TRBJ2-1; D may be TRBD1 (5 bases). V was clipped by 0 bases and J by 6 bases, with 15 bases between them. This CDR3 comprises 16 residues. Per the germline V gene, CDR1 is MNHEY and CDR2 is SVGAGI. Here the CDR3 reads CASSYSTAGLANEQFF. The DNA of the CDR3 is TGTGCCAGCAGTTACTCGACGGCAGGGCTTGCCAATGAGCAGTTCTTC.

This clonotype was counted many times. The chain combines TRBV7-2 with TRBJ2-5, with D unclear. Germline V gene sequence: CDR1 SGHTA, CDR2 FQGNSA. V lost 7 bases and J 5 bases, leaving 8 bases between the germline ends. The CDR3 runs to 11 residues. CDR3 coding DNA: TGTGCCAGCACCCCGGGTGAGACCCAGTACTTC. This gives the protein CASTPGETQYF.

The chain combines TRBV5-1 with TRBJ2-3, with D unclear. Germline values: CDR1 SGHRS, CDR2 YFSETQ. The germline V and J ends were trimmed by 4 bases and 0 bases, with 24 bases remaining between them. There are 19 residues in the CDR3. CDR3 bases: TGCGCCAGCAGCACCTCCGTAGGGTTTGGAGAAACTAGCACAGATACGCAGTATTTT. It yields the protein CASSTSVGFGETSTDTQYF.

This clonotype was observed a few times. The chain is built from TRBV4-1 and TRBJ1-5; D is ambiguous. There are 14 residues in the CDR3. Trimming stripped 1 base from V and 2 bases from J, with 6 bases between. The germline gives CDR1 MGHRA, CDR2 YSYEKL. The CDR3, as DNA: TGCGCCAGCAGCCAAGTGGGCGGCAATCAGCCCCAGCATTTT. It encodes CASSQVGGNQPQHF.

This chain connects TRBV6-2 or TRBV6-3 to TRBJ2-7, with D maybe TRBD2 (6 bases). The V end was cut by 6 bases, the J end by 5 bases, with 17 bases between. This CDR3 comprises 14 residues. CDR1 and CDR2 (germline): MNHEY, SVGEGT. CDR3 in amino acids: CASSAGITGDEQYF. CDR3 bases: TGTGCCAGCAGCGCGGGCATCACGGGGGACGAGCAGTACTTC.

Of note for this clonotype: Mismatch with germline at one junction end may stem from a read error. The chain links TRBV7-8 to TRBJ1-3; TRBD1 aligns across 11 bases. The CDR3 runs to 20 residues. CDR1 and CDR2 from the germline V gene are SGHVS and FQNEAQ. CDR3 protein: CDRSLVRGPWTGGKGNTIDF. The CDR3 bases are TGTGACAGAAGCTTAGTGCGGGGGCCCTGGACAGGGGGCAAAGGAAACACCATAGATTTT.

This chain uses TRBV15 with TRBJ1-5; possible D gene TRBD1, 6 bases. Germline values: CDR1 LNHNV, CDR2 YYDKDF (reference sequence). The CDR3 is made up of 17 amino acids. Trimming pared 4 bases from V and 5 bases from J, leaving 21 bases between. CDR3 loop: CATSKSRDKRVHQPQHF. The CDR3 nucleotides are TGTGCCACCAGCAAAAGTCGGGACAAGAGAGTCCATCAGCCCCAGCATTTT.

This clonotype was seen a handful of times. A much larger clone differs by one base, so this may be a read error. CDR3 sequence reads: CASSSQVLDQDTQYF. CDR3 DNA: TGTGCCAGCAGCTCACAGGTTCTGGACCAAGATACCCAGTACTTC. V and J are TRBV7-8 and TRBJ2-5; possible D gene TRBD1, 5 bases. Germline lookup yields CDR1 SGHVS and CDR2 FQNEAQ. The CDR3 spans 15 residues.

CDR3 coding DNA: TGTGCCAGCAGCCAAGATCCGGCCAGCAGCTCTGGAAACACCATATATTTT. This gives the protein CASSQDPASSSGNTIYF. The chain couples TRBV4-2 to TRBJ1-3; D is unresolved. The germline V and J ends were trimmed by 0 bases and 0 bases, with 12 bases remaining between them. The CDR3 is 17 residues long. Per germline, CDR1 LGHNA and CDR2 YNFKEQ.

The rearrangement links TRBV6-1 to TRBJ2-7; possible D gene TRBD1, 6 bases. V was cut by 5 bases and J by 0 bases, with 17 bases left in between. The germline V gene has CDR1 MNHNS and CDR2 SASEGT. The CDR3 is 16 amino acids. The CDR3 protein is CASSPATGPSSYEQYF. Written as DNA, the CDR3 is TGTGCCAGCAGTCCCGCGACAGGACCGAGCTCCTACGAGCAGTACTTC.

A few counts support this clonotype. The chain has TRBV27 and TRBJ1-2; 7 bases match TRBD1. The CDR3 contains 15 residues. J gave up 2 bases and V 3 bases, and 6 bases lay outside the gene matches. In germline, CDR1 is MNHEY, CDR2 SMNVEV (reference sequence). The CDR3 here is CASSFRTGLNYGYTF. For the CDR3, the DNA is TGTGCCAGCAGTTTCCGGACAGGACTCAACTATGGCTACACCTTC.

This chain connects TRBV23-1 to TRBJ1-2; D is possibly TRBD1 (5 bases). TRBV23-1 falls under the ORF class, with uncertain function. Trimming shortened V by 7 bases and J by 10 bases, and 10 bases separated the two germline ends. The CDR3 contains 10 residues. The DNA of the CDR3 is TGCGCCAGCACCAGGGTCTTCTACACCTTC. Translated, it gives CASTRVFYTF.

The V call is TRBV7-7, the J call TRBJ1-4; no firm D call. Germline V gene lookup returns CDR1 SSHAT and CDR2 FNYEAQ (reference sequence). This CDR3 spans 14 amino acids. V was cut by 5 bases and J by 7 bases, with 14 bases left in between. As DNA, the CDR3 is TGTGCCAGCAGCGCCTCCGAGCTAAGTGAAAAACTGTTTTTT. Its protein product is CASSASELSEKLFF.

The chain uses TRBV27 and TRBJ1-2; 10 bases are shared with TRBD1. CDR1 and CDR2 from the germline V gene are MNHEY and SMNVEV (reference sequence). The CDR3 has 15 residues. The CDR3 nucleotides read TGTTGCAGCAGTCCCTGGACAGGGGGAATCTATGGCTACACCTTC. This gives the protein CCSSPWTGGIYGYTF.

CDR3 residues: CASRNTSGLAGVAGELFF. CDR3 DNA sequence: TGTGCCAGTAGGAACACCTCGGGGCTAGCGGGGGTAGCCGGGGAGCTGTTTTTT. V is TRBV19 and J is TRBJ2-2, with TRBD2 matching over 10 bases. This CDR3 is built from 18 residues. CDR1 and CDR2 from the germline V gene are LNHDA and SQIVND (reference sequence). The V and J ends lost 6 bases and 6 bases, in that order; junction bases with no gene match: 16.

J is TRBJ1-5 and V is TRBV19; D gene uncertain. Germline-derived CDR1 and CDR2 are LNHDA and SQIVND (reference sequence). The CDR3 consists of 14 residues. V lost 6 bases and J lost 7, with 16 bases in between. The CDR3 nucleotides read TGTGCCAGTAGGGAGGACTTGGTAAGGCAGCCCCAGCATTTT. This gives the protein CASREDLVRQPQHF.

This clonotype was observed a handful of times. This sequence joins TRBV11-2 and TRBJ1-2; a possible D gene is TRBD1 (5 bases). This CDR3 spans 14 amino acids. V was shortened by 5 bases and J by 6 bases, with 16 bases between the two germline ends. Germline V gives CDR1 SGHAT, CDR2 FQNNGV. For the CDR3, the DNA is TGTGCCAGCAGCAAATTTAGGGAGGGGAATGGCTACACCTTC. Translation: CASSKFREGNGYTF.

This clonotype was counted a few times. The chain joins TRBV18 to TRBJ1-5, with D unclear. This CDR3 has 16 residues. Per the germline V gene, CDR1 is KGHSH and CDR2 is LQKENI. Trimming cost V 4 bases and J 0 bases, with 13 bases left between them. The CDR3 nucleotides read TGTGCCAGCTCACAGGGCCGGTCGTATAGCAATCAGCCCCAGCATTTT. Translation: CASSQGRSYSNQPQHF. Complete variable domain (other parts from reference TRBV18 and TRBJ1-5): NAGVMQNPRHLVRRRGQEARLRCSPMKGHSHVYWYRQLPEEGLKFMVYLQKENIIDESGMPKERFSAEFPKEGPSILRIQQVVRGDSAAYFCASSQGRSYSNQPQHFGDGTRLSIL.

Ten or more counts support this clonotype. The chain employs TRBV6-1 and TRBJ2-2; 7 bases are shared with TRBD2. The trim removed 10 bases at V and 4 bases at J, leaving 6 bases unmatched. Germline V gene lookup returns CDR1 MNHNS and CDR2 SASEGT. The CDR3 is made up of 13 amino acids. CDR3 region: CATGLGVTGELFF. The CDR3 coding sequence is TGTGCCACCGGACTAGGTGTCACCGGGGAGCTGTTTTTT.

In the case of this clonotype: No conserved phenylalanine or tryptophan ends this CDR3, so it is likely a read error. This chain links TRBV12-3 or TRBV12-4 with TRBJ2-4; D is ambiguous. The CDR3 loop spans 15 amino acids. V lost 6 bases, J lost 3 bases, and 15 bases lay in between. The CDR3 here is CASSSTHTLKNIQYL. Here the CDR3 DNA reads TGTGCCAGCAGCAGCACTCACACCCTCAAAAACATTCAGTACTTA.

This clonotype came up a few times. The genes are TRBV6-1 and TRBJ1-6; the D is unclear. Germline assignment: CDR1 MNHNS and CDR2 SASEGT. Trimming pared 3 bases from V and 0 bases from J, leaving 9 bases between. The CDR3 length is 16 residues. The CDR3 here is CASSDPFSSYNSPLHF. In DNA, the CDR3 is TGTGCCAGCAGTGATCCGTTCAGCTCCTATAATTCACCCCTCCACTTT.